One and the same sample provided the 4 T cell receptor beta chains below, sequenced in a study of blood T cell repertoires in COVID-19. Profiled with immunoSEQ multiplex PCR; TCRdb holds only in-frame clones, not every one. The repertoire includes about 14,000 clones, about 80% of them detected once, and 9.7% sits in the top ten. Sequenced sample: peripheral blood. These receptors originate from a man between 70 and 80 years old with acute or convalescent COVID-19.

This chain links TRBV6-2 or TRBV6-3 with TRBJ1-2; D not certain. Germline V CDR1 and CDR2: MNHEY, SVGEGT. The CDR3 is made up of 13 amino acids. Between the trimmed V and J ends, which lost 2 bases and 3 bases, there was a span of 7 bases. For the CDR3, the DNA is TGTGCCAGCAGTTACGATGGAGACTATGGCTACACCTTC. Amino acids: CASSYDGDYGYTF.

The rearrangement joins TRBV6-4 to TRBJ2-3, with D maybe TRBD1 (5 bases). Germline lookup yields CDR1 MRHNA and CDR2 SNTAGT. V gave up 0 bases and J gave up 4 bases, with 8 bases separating them. The length of the CDR3 is 14 residues. The CDR3 DNA sequence: TGTGCCAGCAGTGACTCCGGCAGGGCAGATACGCAGTATTTT. Protein sequence: CASSDSGRADTQYF.

The chain carries TRBV7-2 and TRBJ2-3; the match to TRBD1 covers 12 bases. CDR1 and CDR2 from the germline V gene are SGHTA and FQGNSA. CDR3 length: 14 residues. Trimming took 5 bases from V and 7 from J; bases not matched to a gene: 4. The DNA of the CDR3 is TGTGCCAGCAGCCCGGGACAGGGGGCGAATACGCAGTATTTT. Its translation: CASSPGQGANTQYF. Full variable domain (rest looked up from reference TRBV7-2 and TRBJ2-3): GAGVSQSPSNKVTEKGKDVELRCDPISGHTALYWYRQSLGQGLEFLIYFQGNSAPDKSGLPSDRFSAERTGGSVSTLTIQRTQQEDSAVYLCASSPGQGANTQYFGPGTRLTVL.

The chain is built from TRBV10-3 and TRBJ1-2, with no clear D. With 6 bases removed from V and 5 bases from J, the gap between germline ends came to 10 bases. The CDR3 is 12 amino acids. Germline V gives CDR1 ENHRY, CDR2 SYGVKD. For the CDR3, the DNA is TGTGCCATCAGGGAAGGGAGGTATGGCTACACCTTC. The encoded protein is CAIREGRYGYTF.